This is a list of T cell receptor beta chains from one sample in a study of CD4 T cells in relation to SARS-CoV-2 and coronaviruses. Measured with immunoSEQ multiplex PCR; TCRdb has only the in-frame clones, and not every one. The sample yields about 15,000 clones, roughly three quarters seen once. These TCRs are of unknown antigen specificity. The specimen was CD4+ T cells from PBMCs, cultured in vitro. These receptors all come from a human donor in good health. The CDR3 runs from the conserved cysteine through the conserved F or W. The D gene is left open where the match is weak. Only some rows state a clone size, as once, few, many or a class for expanded clones.

v_gene,d_gene,abundance,j_gene,CDR3nt,CDR3aa
TRBV10-3,TRBD1,.,TRBJ1-1,TGTGCCATCAGTGGCGGACAGGGGGACACTGAAGCTTTCTTT,CAISGGQGDTEAFF
TRBV20-1,.,.,TRBJ1-1,TGCAGTGCTTTCGGGGGAACTGAAGCTTTCTTT,CSAFGGTEAFF
TRBV5-1,.,.,TRBJ2-2,TGCGCCAGCAGCTTTCGGGAGAGTATCACCGGGGAGCTGTTTTTT,CASSFRESITGELFF
TRBV12-3/TRBV12-4,TRBD2,.,TRBJ2-1,TGTGCCAGCACCCCGTTGTGGGGACTACATCAGTTCTTC,CASTPLWGLHQFF
TRBV19,.,.,TRBJ2-7,TGTGCCAGTAGTATAGATACAGACTCCTACGAGCAGTACTTC,CASSIDTDSYEQYF
TRBV5-1,.,.,TRBJ2-5,TGCGCCAGCAGCTTGGGGACGGAACAAGAGACCCAGTACTTC,CASSLGTEQETQYF
TRBV6-5,.,few,TRBJ2-2,TGTGCCAGCAGTTACTCGGCAGCCGCGAACACCGGGGAGCTGTTTTTT,CASSYSAAANTGELFF
TRBV27,.,.,TRBJ1-1,TGTGCCAGCATCAGAGACGGCGTAGGGTCCGCTGAAGCTTTCTTT,CASIRDGVGSAEAFF
TRBV18,TRBD2,.,TRBJ2-7,TGTGCCAGCTCCGGGACAGGTTTTGCCGGGACTAGCGGGAGACAGATCTACGAGCAGTACTTC,CASSGTGFAGTSGRQIYEQYF
TRBV18,TRBD1,.,TRBJ1-6,TGTGCCAGCTCACTGGACAGGGGAGGGTTTTCACCCCTCCACTTT,CASSLDRGGFSPLHF
TRBV6-2/TRBV6-3,.,few,TRBJ2-3,TGTGCCAGCAGTCCCGGGGAGTGGGATACGCAGTATTTT,CASSPGEWDTQYF
TRBV5-1,TRBD2,few,TRBJ2-3,TGCGCCAGCAACCTAGCGGGAGCCATGACAGATACGCAGTATTTT,CASNLAGAMTDTQYF
TRBV28,.,.,TRBJ2-7,TGTGCCAGCAGCGGAGGGGGGCAGGGTTCGTACGAGCAGTACTTC,CASSGGGQGSYEQYF
TRBV6-4,TRBD2,.,TRBJ2-1,TGTGCCAGCAGTGAATTAGCGGGAGCATCGAATGAGCAGTTCTTC,CASSELAGASNEQFF
TRBV3-1/TRBV3-2,TRBD2,few,TRBJ2-3,TGTGCCAGCAGCCGAGGGACTAGCGGGATGACAGATACGCAGTATTTT,CASSRGTSGMTDTQYF
TRBV29-1,.,once,TRBJ2-3,TGCAGCACCCGGACGGGGCCAGATACGCAGTATTTT,CSTRTGPDTQYF
TRBV7-2,.,.,TRBJ2-4,TGTGCCAGCAGCTTAGCGGCCAAAAACATTCAGTACTTC,CASSLAAKNIQYF
TRBV6-4,.,.,TRBJ2-3,TGTGCCAGCAGTGACTCGGTTGGGGGGGATACGCAGTATTTT,CASSDSVGGDTQYF
TRBV28,TRBD1,.,TRBJ1-5,TGTGCCAGCAGTTTAGCAGGGGGAAATCAGCCCCAGCATTTT,CASSLAGGNQPQHF
TRBV24-1,TRBD1,once,TRBJ2-5,TGTGCCACCAGTGACTCGGGACAGGCAGAGACCCAGTACTTC,CATSDSGQAETQYF
TRBV6-1,.,.,TRBJ2-5,TGTGCCAGCAGTGAAGTGGGAGAGGGGCCCCAGTACTTC,CASSEVGEGPQYF
TRBV5-4,TRBD2,once,TRBJ2-3,TGTGCCAGCAGCTTGCCAGGGTCGTGGGGGGGAGATACGCAGTATTTT,CASSLPGSWGGDTQYF
TRBV15,TRBD1,.,TRBJ1-2,TGTGCCACCAGCCAGGACAGGGTTAGGAGCTACACCTTC,CATSQDRVRSYTF
TRBV28,TRBD1,.,TRBJ1-5,TGTGCCAGCAGTATTGGACAGGGAGGGGTTCTCTGGAATCAGCCCCAGCATTTT,CASSIGQGGVLWNQPQHF
TRBV12-3/TRBV12-4,TRBD1,few,TRBJ1-5,TGTGCCAGCAGTTTATGGGGACAGACCCACTTT,CASSLWGQTHF
TRBV7-9,TRBD1,.,TRBJ1-5,TGTGCCAGCAGCGAGGACAGGGTTCAGCCCCAGCATTTT,CASSEDRVQPQHF
TRBV6-2/TRBV6-3,.,.,TRBJ2-7,TGTGCCAGCAGTTCTCCAAGAACCGAGCAGTACTTC,CASSSPRTEQYF
TRBV7-3,TRBD2,.,TRBJ2-3,TGTGCCAGCAGAATAGCGGGGAGCACAGATACGCAGTATTTT,CASRIAGSTDTQYF
TRBV5-4,.,.,TRBJ2-1,TGTGCCAGCAGCTTGTATTCTGCGGATGAGCAGTTCTTC,CASSLYSADEQFF
TRBV3-1/TRBV3-2,.,.,TRBJ1-2,TGTGCCAGCAGCCAATCCAGTAACTATGGCTACACCTTC,CASSQSSNYGYTF
TRBV6-5,.,.,TRBJ1-5,TGTGCCAGTTGGCTGGGGCAGGTCCGCAATCAGCCCCAGCATTTT,CASWLGQVRNQPQHF
TRBV19,TRBD1,.,TRBJ1-5,TGTGCCAGTAGTCCCCGGACAGGGGGTTCGTCTCAGCCCCAGCATTTT,CASSPRTGGSSQPQHF
TRBV27,.,few,TRBJ1-6,TGTGCCAGCAGTTTATATTTGGTGACTGGTGGTAATAATTCACCCCTCCACTTT,CASSLYLVTGGNNSPLHF
TRBV6-6,.,once,TRBJ1-5,TGTGCCAGCAGTTACTCGATAGGGCAGCCCCAGCATTTT,CASSYSIGQPQHF
TRBV20-1,.,.,TRBJ2-1,TGCAGTGCCGAGCCCGGGAGCGAGCAGTTCTTC,CSAEPGSEQFF
TRBV25-1,TRBD1,.,TRBJ1-4,TGTGCCAGCAGTGGACAGGGTGAGGGAAAACTGTTTTTT,CASSGQGEGKLFF
TRBV7-3,.,.,TRBJ2-2,TGTGCCAGCAGCTTAAGCGGGAACACCGGGGAGCTGTTTTTT,CASSLSGNTGELFF
TRBV5-1,.,once,TRBJ2-2,TGCGCCAGCAGCTCGCTCGGGTGGGGGAACACCGGGGAGCTGTTTTTT,CASSSLGWGNTGELFF
TRBV6-1,.,once,TRBJ1-4,TGTGCCAGCAGTGCATGGTCAGTCCGGGAGAATGAAAAACTGTTTTTT,CASSAWSVRENEKLFF
TRBV6-5,TRBD2,.,TRBJ2-7,TGTGCCAGCAGACACCAACTAGCGGTGAACTACGAGCAGTACTTC,CASRHQLAVNYEQYF
TRBV4-2,.,.,TRBJ2-1,TGTGCCAGCAGCCAACCCGGGACTCATAATGAGCAGTTCTTC,CASSQPGTHNEQFF
TRBV5-1,.,few,TRBJ2-2,TGCGCCAGCAAGACCGAATACACCGGGGAGCTGTTTTTT,CASKTEYTGELFF
TRBV28,TRBD2,.,TRBJ2-1,TGTGCCAGCAGTTCCTTAGCGGGAGGGGGTTTAGGCAATGAGCAGTTCTTC,CASSSLAGGGLGNEQFF
TRBV7-9,TRBD2,.,TRBJ2-3,TGTGCCAGCAGCCCTAGCGGGCAGGGAGATACGCAGTATTTT,CASSPSGQGDTQYF
TRBV7-9,.,.,TRBJ2-5,TGTGCCAGCAGCTTAGATGCCCAAGAGACCCAGTACTTC,CASSLDAQETQYF
TRBV5-8,.,.,TRBJ1-5,TGTGCCAGCAGCCAACTCGGTTTCAATCAGCCCCAGCATTTT,CASSQLGFNQPQHF
TRBV7-2,.,.,TRBJ2-7,TGTGCCAGCAGCCTGGAGCCAGGGGCATCCTACGAGCAGTACTTC,CASSLEPGASYEQYF
TRBV24-1,.,once,TRBJ2-3,TGTGCCACCAGTGACACACAGGGACTCACAGATACGCAGTATTTT,CATSDTQGLTDTQYF
TRBV5-8,.,once,TRBJ1-1,TGTGCCAGCAGCTTGGCCGGGGGTGAGGGGCGAACTGAAGCTTTCTTT,CASSLAGGEGRTEAFF
TRBV5-1,TRBD2,.,TRBJ2-7,TGCGCCAGCAGCTCCCCAGCGGGAGGGGACTACGAGCAGTACTTC,CASSSPAGGDYEQYF
TRBV28,.,.,TRBJ1-1,TGTGCCAGCAGCGGGGGAATCACTGAAGCTTTCTTT,CASSGGITEAFF
TRBV30,.,.,TRBJ2-3,TGTGCCTGCCCGGGGCGGGTGGCAGATACGCAGTATTTT,CACPGRVADTQYF